The TCR beta chain described here comes from a study of molecular identifiers for immune sequencing clone quantification. Whole-study results and caveats: The sizes of highly expanded clones could be underestimated when identical TCR molecules share a barcode. Detection of one spiked Jurkat cell's TCR RNA reportedly worked in some 980,000 naive cells.

One entry per CDR3 protein, called by TCRdb with MiXCR from the PCR reads. The profile shows 550,000 to 750,000 distinct CDR3 sequences, less than 20% of them singletons. As concerns this clonotype: Its antigen remains unknown.

As CD8+CD4-CCR7+CD45RA+ cells, naive CD8 T cells were sorted. Germline CDR1 and CDR2: MNHNS and SASEGT. Trimming took 6 bases from V and 3 from J, leaving 15 bases between them. There are 14 residues in the CDR3. The chain recombines TRBV6-1 with TRBJ2-7; tentatively, D is TRBD2 (7 bases). The clonotype comes from a human donor in good health. Some libraries in this study had Jurkat cell RNA spiked in. The sequenced material came from naive CD8+ T cells from blood, with Jurkat cell RNA spiked in. Stated subset: FACS-sorted CD8+CD4-CCR7+CD45RA+ naive T cells. CDR3 DNA sequence: TGTGCCAGCAGCGTCTCTAGGGGGGGCTACGAGCAGTACTTC. This codes for CASSVSRGGYEQYF.